This TCR beta chain was sequenced in a study of blood T cell repertoires in COVID-19. Sequencing was performed with immunoSEQ multiplex PCR; in TCRdb, only in-frame clones are kept and a portion is missing. The sample includes some 400,000 clones, roughly nine tenths of them seen just once. With V trimmed by 4 bases and J by 7 bases, 5 bases remained unmatched. CDR1 WNHNN and CDR2 SYGVQD come from the germline V gene (reference sequence). CDR3 length equals 13 residues. The chain carries TRBV10-1 and TRBJ1-2, with 8 bases aligning to TRBD1. The origin of this receptor is a woman between 40 and 50 years old who had been exposed to COVID-19. Sequenced input: PBMCs or T cells enriched from blood (not recorded which). The CDR3 is CASSGTGGFGYTF. Here the CDR3 DNA reads TGCGCCAGCAGTGGTACAGGGGGGTTTGGCTACACCTTC.